This TCR beta chain was recorded in a study of human T cells and chemical hapten exposure. Study background: Each patch test put 0.01% DPC on the upper back, and results were read at 6 days. Broader study findings: Versus controls, significantly more large CDR3 similarity clusters arose from expanded TCRs. Once DPC sensitization occurred, TCRs above 1 in 1000 frequency showed no change.

The CDR3 spans 15 residues. CDR1 is SEHNR and CDR2 is FQNEAQ in the germline V gene (reference sequence). Time point in this sample: pre-sensitization, week 0. Treatment noted: therapeutic diphenylcyclopropenone sensitization with weekly scalp DPC. This clonotype has ten or more counts. Its antigen is currently unknown. The junction shows a germline mismatch at one end, possibly a read error. The study used a library that attached unique molecular identifiers to individual cDNA molecules. One entry per CDR3 protein, called by TCRdb with MiXCR from the RACE reads. This sample has about 46,000 distinct CDR3 sequences, with 9.4% found just once.

The chain couples TRBV7-9 to TRBJ1-5, with a tentative D call TRBD1 (6 bases). The clonotype comes from a middle-aged woman with alopecia areata. Some clones in this sample may be carry-over from other donors' samples. The sample consisted of whole blood, taken in connection with sensitization to the hapten diphenylcyclopropenone (DPC). This chain's CDR3 is CAISHNRDLDQPQHF. The CDR3 DNA is TGTGCCATCAGCCACAACAGGGACCTGGATCAGCCCCAGCATTTT.